This T cell receptor (beta chain) appears in the sequencing data of a study of shared clonotypes between healthy human individuals. Regarding the study as a whole: Depth was large, yet rarefaction showed that sorted-subset sequencing was incomplete. The study sampled only blood, and tissue repertoires likely differ.

As to this clone: Its target is not known.

TCRdb's copy holds only in-frame clones and misses some; the assay was immunoSEQ multiplex PCR. The sample holds 1.5 million to 2.5 million clones, just under 95% seen once. CDR3 length: 20 residues. The V and J ends lost 0 bases and 4 bases, in that order; junction bases with no gene match: 15. Germline CDR1 LGHNA, CDR2 YSLEER. CD45RO-negative CD8 cells positively selected for CCR7 made up the naive population, which excluded terminally differentiated effector memory CD45RA+ cells. V usage is TRBV4-3 and J usage is TRBJ2-1, with 10 bases lining up with TRBD2. The TCR sequence derives from a young man in good health. Sequencing was performed on naive CD8+ T cells sorted from blood. The CDR3 region has the DNA TGCGCCAGCAGCCAAGAAACTGGACTAGCGGAGACCCCCGGGTACAATGAGCAGTTCTTC. This sequence encodes CASSQETGLAETPGYNEQFF.